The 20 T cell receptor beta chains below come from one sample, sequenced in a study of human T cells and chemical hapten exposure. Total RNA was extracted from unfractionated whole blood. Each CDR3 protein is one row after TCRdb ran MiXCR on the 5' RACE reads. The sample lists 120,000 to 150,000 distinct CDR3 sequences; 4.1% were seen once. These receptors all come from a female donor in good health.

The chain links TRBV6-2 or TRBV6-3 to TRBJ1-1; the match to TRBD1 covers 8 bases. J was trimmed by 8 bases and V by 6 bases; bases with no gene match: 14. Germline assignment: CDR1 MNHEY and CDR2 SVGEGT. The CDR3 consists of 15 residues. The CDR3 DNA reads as TGTGCCAGCAGAAATCACGGACAGGGCCCTCCCGAAGCTTTCTTT. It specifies CASRNHGQGPPEAFF.

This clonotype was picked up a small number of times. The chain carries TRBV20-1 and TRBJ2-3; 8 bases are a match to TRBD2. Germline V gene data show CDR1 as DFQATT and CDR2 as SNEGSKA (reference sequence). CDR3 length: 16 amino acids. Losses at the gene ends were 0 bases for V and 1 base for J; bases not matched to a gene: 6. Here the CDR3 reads CSARDLAGLGTDTQYF. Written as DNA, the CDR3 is TGCAGTGCTAGAGACTTAGCGGGGTTGGGCACAGATACGCAGTATTTT.

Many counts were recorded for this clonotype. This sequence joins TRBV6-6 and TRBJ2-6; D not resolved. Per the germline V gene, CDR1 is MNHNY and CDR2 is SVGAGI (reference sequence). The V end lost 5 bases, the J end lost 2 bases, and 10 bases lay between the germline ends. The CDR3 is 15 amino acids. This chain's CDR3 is CASSTNLAGANVLTF. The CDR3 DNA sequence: TGTGCCAGCAGTACGAACCTAGCTGGGGCCAACGTCCTGACTTTC.

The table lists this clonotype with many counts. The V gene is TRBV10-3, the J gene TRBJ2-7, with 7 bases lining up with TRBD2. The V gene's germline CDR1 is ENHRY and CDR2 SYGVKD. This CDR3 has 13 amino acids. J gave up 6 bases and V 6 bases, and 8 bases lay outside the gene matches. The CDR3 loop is CAIRRLTSSEQYF. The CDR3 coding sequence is TGTGCCATCAGAAGATTGACTAGCTCCGAGCAGTACTTC.

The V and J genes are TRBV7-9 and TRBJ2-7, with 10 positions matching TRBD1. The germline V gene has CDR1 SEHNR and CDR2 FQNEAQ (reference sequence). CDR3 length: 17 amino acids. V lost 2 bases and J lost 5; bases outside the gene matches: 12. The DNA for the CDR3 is TGTGCCAGCAGCTTAAAGGTCTGGGACAGGGGCAGGGACGAGCAGTACTTC. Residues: CASSLKVWDRGRDEQYF. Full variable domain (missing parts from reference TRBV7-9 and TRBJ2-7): DTGVSQNPRHKITKRGQNVTFRCDPISEHNRLYWYRQTLGQGPEFLTYFQNEAQLEKSRLLSDRFSAERPKGSFSTLEIQRTEQGDSAMYLCASSLKVWDRGRDEQYFGPGTRLTVT.

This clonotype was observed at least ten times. The DNA of the CDR3 is TGTGCCAGTACCAGGGGACACGAGCAGTACTTC. Protein sequence: CASTRGHEQYF. This rearrangement joins TRBV6-5 to TRBJ2-7; weak D call: TRBD1 (6 bases). CDR1 and CDR2 from the germline V gene are MNHEY and SVGAGI. CDR3 size: 11 residues. V was trimmed by 9 bases and J by 5 bases, leaving 11 bases between them.

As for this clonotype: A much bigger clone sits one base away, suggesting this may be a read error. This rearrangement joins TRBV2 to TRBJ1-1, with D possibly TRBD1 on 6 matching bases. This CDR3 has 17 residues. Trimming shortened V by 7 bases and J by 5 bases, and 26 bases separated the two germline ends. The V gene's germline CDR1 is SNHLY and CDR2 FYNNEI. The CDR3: CASKTRAGQRRETEAFF. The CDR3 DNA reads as TGTGCCAGCAAGACAAGAGCGGGACAAAGGCGGGAGACTGAAGCTTTCTTT.

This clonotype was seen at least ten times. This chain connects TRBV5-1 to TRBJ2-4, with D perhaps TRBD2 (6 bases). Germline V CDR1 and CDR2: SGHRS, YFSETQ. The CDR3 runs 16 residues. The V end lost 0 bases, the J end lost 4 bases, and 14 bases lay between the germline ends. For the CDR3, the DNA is TGCGCCAGCAGCTTGGTCGGGGGTGGCACAAAAAACATTCAGTACTTC. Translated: CASSLVGGGTKNIQYF.

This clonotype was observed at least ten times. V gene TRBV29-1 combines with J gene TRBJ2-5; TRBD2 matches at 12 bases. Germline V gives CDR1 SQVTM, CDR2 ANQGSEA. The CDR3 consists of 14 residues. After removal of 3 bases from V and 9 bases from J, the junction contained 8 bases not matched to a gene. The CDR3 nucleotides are TGCAGCGTTGATGTCGGGACTAGCGGGTGGGCCCAGTACTTC. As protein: CSVDVGTSGWAQYF.

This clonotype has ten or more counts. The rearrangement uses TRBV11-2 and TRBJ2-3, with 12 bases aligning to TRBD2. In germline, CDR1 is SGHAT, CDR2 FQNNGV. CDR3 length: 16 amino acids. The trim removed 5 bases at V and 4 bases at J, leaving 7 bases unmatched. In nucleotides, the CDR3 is TGTGCCAGCAGCCGAAGACTAGCGGGGGATCCAGATACGCAGTATTTT. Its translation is CASSRRLAGDPDTQYF.

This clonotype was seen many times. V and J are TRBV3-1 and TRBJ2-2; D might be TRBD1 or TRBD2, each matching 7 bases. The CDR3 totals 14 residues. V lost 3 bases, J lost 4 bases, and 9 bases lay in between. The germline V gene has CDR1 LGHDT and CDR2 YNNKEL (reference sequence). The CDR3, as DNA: TGTGCCAGCAGCCACAGGGGGGGCACCGGGGAGCTGTTTTTT. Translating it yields CASSHRGGTGELFF. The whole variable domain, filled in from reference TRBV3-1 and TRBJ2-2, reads DTAVSQTPKYLVTQMGNDKSIKCEQNLGHDTMYWYKQDSKKFLKIMFSYNNKELIINETVPNRFSPKSPDKAHLNLHINSLELGDSAVYFCASSHRGGTGELFFGEGSRLTVL.

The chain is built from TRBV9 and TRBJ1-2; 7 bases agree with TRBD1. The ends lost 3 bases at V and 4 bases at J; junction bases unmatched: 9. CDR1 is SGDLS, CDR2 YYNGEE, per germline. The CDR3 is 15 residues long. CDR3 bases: TGTGCCAGCAGCGAGGGTGGCACAGGGGCCTATGGCTACACCTTC. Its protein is CASSEGGTGAYGYTF.

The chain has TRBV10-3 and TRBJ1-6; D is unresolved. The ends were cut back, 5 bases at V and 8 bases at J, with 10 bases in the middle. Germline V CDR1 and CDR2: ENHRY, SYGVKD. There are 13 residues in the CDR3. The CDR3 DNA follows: TGTGCCATCAGTACCGGGATCGATTCACCCCTCCACTTT. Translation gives CAISTGIDSPLHF.

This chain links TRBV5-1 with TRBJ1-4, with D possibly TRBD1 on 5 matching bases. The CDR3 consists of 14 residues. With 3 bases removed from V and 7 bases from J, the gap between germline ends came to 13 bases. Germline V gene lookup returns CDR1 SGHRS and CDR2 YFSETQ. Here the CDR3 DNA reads TGCGCCAGCAGCTCCGGGACGGCTTCTGAAAAACTGTTTTTT. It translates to CASSSGTASEKLFF.

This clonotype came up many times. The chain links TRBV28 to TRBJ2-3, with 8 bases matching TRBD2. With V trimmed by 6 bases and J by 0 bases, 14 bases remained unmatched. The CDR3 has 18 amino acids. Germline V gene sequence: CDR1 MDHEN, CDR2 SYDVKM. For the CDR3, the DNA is TGTGCCAGCAGCCTAAACGAGCGGGGGTTTTCTAGCACAGATACGCAGTATTTT. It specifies CASSLNERGFSSTDTQYF. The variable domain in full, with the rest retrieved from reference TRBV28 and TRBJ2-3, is DVKVTQSSRYLVKRTGEKVFLECVQDMDHENMFWYRQDPGLGLRLIYFSYDVKMKEKGDIPEGYSVSREKKERFSLILESASTNQTSMYLCASSLNERGFSSTDTQYFGPGTRLTVL.

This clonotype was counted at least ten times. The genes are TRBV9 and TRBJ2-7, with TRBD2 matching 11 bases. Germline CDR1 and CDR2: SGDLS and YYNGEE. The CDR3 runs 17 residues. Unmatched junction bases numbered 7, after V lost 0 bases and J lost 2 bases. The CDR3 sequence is CASSVGDQLAGAYEQYF. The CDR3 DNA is TGTGCCAGCAGCGTAGGGGATCAACTAGCGGGGGCCTACGAGCAGTACTTC. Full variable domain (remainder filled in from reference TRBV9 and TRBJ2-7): DSGVTQTPKHLITATGQRVTLRCSPRSGDLSVYWYQQSLDQGLQFLIQYYNGEERAKGNILERFSAQQFPDLHSELNLSSLELGDSALYFCASSVGDQLAGAYEQYFGPGTRLTVT.

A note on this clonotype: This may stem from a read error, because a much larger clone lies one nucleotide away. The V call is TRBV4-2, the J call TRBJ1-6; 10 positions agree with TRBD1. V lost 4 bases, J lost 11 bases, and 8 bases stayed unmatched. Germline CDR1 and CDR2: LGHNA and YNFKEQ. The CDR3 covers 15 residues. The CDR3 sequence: CASSPRQGASAPLHF. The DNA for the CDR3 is TGTGCCAGCAGCCCTAGACAGGGGGCTTCTGCACCCCTCCACTTT.

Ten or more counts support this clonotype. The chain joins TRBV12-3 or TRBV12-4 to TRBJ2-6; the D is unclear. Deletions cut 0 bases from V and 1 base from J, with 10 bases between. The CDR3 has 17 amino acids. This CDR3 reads CASSLARLGSGANVLTF. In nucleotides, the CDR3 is TGTGCCAGCAGTTTAGCCAGGTTGGGATCTGGGGCCAACGTCCTGACTTTC.

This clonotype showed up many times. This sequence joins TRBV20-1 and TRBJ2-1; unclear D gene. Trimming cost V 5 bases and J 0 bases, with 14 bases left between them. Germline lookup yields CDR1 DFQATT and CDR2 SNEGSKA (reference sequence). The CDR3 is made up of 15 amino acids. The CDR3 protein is CSASPWGSSYNEQFF. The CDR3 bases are TGCAGTGCTTCTCCGTGGGGAAGCTCCTACAATGAGCAGTTCTTC.

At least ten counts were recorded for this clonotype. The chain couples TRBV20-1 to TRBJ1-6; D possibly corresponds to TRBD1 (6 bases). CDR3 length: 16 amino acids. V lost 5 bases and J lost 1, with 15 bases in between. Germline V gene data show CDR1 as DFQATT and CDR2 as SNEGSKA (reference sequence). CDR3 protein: CSAFQGRGSYNSPLHF. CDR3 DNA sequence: TGCAGTGCTTTCCAGGGGAGAGGATCCTATAATTCACCCCTCCACTTT.